This T cell receptor (beta chain) stems from a study of CD8 T cells in ankylosing spondylitis. TCRdb passed the 5' RACE reads through MiXCR, listing each CDR3 protein once. The repertoire holds about 200,000 distinct CDR3 sequences, under 30% seen once, with under 8% in the top ten. This clonotype was counted only a few times. This CDR3 is 14 amino acids long. The germline gives CDR1 MNHNS, CDR2 SASEGT. With V trimmed by 5 bases and J by 4 bases, 6 bases remained unmatched. The sequenced sample consisted of blood, either unsorted or a sorted T cell fraction (not recorded which). The chain couples TRBV6-1 to TRBJ2-7; 9 bases are shared with TRBD1. This receptor was taken from a male donor with ankylosing spondylitis or in good health (not recorded which). CDR3 DNA: TGTGCCAGCAGTCGGACAGGGGATTTGTACGAGCAGTACTTC. This sequence encodes CASSRTGDLYEQYF.